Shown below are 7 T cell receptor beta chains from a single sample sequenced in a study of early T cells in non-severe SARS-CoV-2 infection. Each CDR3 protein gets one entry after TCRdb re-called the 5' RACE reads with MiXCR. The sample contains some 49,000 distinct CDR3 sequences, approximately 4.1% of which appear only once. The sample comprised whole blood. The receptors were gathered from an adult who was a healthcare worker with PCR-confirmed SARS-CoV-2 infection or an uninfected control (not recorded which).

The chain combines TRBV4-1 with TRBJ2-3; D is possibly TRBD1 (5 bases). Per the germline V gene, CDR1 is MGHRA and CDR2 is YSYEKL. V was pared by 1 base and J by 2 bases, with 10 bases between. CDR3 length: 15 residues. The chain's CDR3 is CASSQGGRDTDTQYF. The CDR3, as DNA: TGCGCCAGCAGCCAAGGGGGCAGGGACACAGATACGCAGTATTTT.

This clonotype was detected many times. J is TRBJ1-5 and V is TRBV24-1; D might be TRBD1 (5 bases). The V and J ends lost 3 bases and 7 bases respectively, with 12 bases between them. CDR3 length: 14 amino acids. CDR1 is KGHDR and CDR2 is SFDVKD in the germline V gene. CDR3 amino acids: CATSDRQGWQPQHF. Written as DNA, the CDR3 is TGTGCCACCAGTGATCGGCAGGGATGGCAGCCCCAGCATTTT.

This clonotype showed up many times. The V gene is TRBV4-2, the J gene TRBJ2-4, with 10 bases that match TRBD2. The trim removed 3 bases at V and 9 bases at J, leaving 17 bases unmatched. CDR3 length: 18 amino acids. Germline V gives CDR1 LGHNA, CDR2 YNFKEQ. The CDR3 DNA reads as TGTGCCAGCAGCCACCTTGGGGAGCAGCGGGGGGGCCCGGGCATTCAGTACTTC. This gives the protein CASSHLGEQRGGPGIQYF.

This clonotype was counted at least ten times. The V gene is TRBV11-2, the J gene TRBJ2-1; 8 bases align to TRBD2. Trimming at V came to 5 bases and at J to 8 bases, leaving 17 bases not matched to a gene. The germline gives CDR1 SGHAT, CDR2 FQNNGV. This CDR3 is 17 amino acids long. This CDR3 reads CASSLTPSGSYVDEQFF. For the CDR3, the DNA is TGTGCCAGCAGCCTTACTCCGAGCGGGAGTTATGTGGATGAGCAGTTCTTC.

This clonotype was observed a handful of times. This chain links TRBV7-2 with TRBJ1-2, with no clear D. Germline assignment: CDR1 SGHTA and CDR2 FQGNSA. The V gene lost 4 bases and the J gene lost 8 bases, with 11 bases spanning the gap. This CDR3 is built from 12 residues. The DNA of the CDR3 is TGTGCCAGCAGCTATTCCGGGGAAGGCTACACCTTC. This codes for CASSYSGEGYTF.

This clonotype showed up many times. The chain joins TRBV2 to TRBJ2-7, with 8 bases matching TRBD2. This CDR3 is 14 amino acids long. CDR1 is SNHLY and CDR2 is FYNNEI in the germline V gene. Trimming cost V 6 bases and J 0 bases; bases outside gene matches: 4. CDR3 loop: CASSKRGSSYEQYF. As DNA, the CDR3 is TGTGCCAGCAGCAAGCGGGGGAGCTCCTACGAGCAGTACTTC.

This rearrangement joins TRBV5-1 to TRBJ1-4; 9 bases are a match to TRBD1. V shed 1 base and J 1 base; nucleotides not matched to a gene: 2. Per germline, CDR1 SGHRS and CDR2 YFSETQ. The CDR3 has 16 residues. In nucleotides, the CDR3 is TGCGCCAGCAGCTTGAAGGACAGGGGAACTAATGAAAAACTGTTTTTT. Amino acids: CASSLKDRGTNEKLFF.